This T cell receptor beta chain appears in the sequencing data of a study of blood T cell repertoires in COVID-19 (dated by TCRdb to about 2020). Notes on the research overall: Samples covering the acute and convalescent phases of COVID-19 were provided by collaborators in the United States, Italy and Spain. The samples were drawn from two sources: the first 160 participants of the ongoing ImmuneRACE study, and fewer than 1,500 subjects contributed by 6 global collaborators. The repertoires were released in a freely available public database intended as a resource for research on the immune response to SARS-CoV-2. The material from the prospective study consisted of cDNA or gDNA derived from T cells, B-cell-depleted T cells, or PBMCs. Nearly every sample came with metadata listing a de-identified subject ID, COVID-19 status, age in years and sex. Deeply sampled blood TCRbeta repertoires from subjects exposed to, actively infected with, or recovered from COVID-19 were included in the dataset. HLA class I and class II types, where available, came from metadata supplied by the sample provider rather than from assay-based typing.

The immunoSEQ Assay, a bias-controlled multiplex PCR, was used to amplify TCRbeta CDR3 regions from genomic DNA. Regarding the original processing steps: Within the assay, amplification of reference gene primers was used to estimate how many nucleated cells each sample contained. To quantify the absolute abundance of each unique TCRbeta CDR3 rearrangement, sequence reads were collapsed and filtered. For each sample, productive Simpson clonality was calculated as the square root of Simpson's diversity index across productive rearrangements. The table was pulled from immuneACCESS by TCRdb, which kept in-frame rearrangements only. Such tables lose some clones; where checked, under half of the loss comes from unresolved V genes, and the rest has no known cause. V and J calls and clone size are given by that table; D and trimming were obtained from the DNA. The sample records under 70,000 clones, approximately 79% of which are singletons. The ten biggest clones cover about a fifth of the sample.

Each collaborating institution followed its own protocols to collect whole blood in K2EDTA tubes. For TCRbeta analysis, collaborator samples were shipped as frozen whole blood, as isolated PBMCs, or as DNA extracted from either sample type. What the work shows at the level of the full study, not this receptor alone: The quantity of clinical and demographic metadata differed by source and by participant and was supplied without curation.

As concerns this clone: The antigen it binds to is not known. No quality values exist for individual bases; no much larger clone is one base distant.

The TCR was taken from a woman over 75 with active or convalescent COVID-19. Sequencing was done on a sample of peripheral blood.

The sequence in DNA is TGTGCCAGCAGCTTAGCTACAGGGGGGTCCGGGGAGCTGTTTTTT. This yields the protein CASSLATGGSGELFF. Recombination connected TRBV7-9 to TRBJ2-2, and 8 bases in between align with TRBD1. The CDR3 runs 15 residues from the cysteine to the phenylalanine. Only the CDR3 region is kept as DNA, spanning 45 bases read in frame from base 1. V loses 0 bases at its end and J loses 6 bases; junction bases beyond the gene matches: 3. The germline V gene (reference sequence) gives CDR1 as SEHNR and CDR2 as FQNEAQ.